What follows are 21 T cell receptor beta chains derived from one specimen sequenced in a study of T cell responses to AZD1222 COVID-19 vaccine. Profiled with immunoSEQ multiplex PCR; TCRdb holds only in-frame clones, not every one. The table includes about 140,000 clones, about 92% detected once. The sequencing used peripheral blood, collected after recovery from COVID-19. The receptors come from an adult who had recovered from COVID-19.

The CDR3 is CASSLAPVGYNEQFF. The DNA for the CDR3 is TGTGCCAGCAGCTTAGCGCCGGTCGGCTACAATGAGCAGTTCTTC. This rearrangement joins TRBV11-1 to TRBJ2-1; D remains unclear. Per the germline V gene, CDR1 is SGHAT and CDR2 is FQDESV (reference sequence). There are 15 residues in the CDR3. V lost 0 bases to trimming and J lost 3 bases, with 9 bases between them.

The rearrangement joins TRBV7-9 to TRBJ2-6; weak D call: TRBD1 (8 bases). CDR1 SEHNR and CDR2 FQNEAQ come from the germline V gene (reference sequence). This CDR3 has 18 amino acids. V was cut by 5 bases and J by 0 bases, with 17 bases left in between. DNA of the CDR3: TGTGCCAGCAGCCAGGGGGCGGGAGTAAGCTCTGGGGCCAACGTCCTGACTTTC. Protein product: CASSQGAGVSSGANVLTF.

This rearrangement joins TRBV7-9 to TRBJ2-7; D could derive from TRBD1 or TRBD2 (6 bases each). Germline values: CDR1 SEHNR, CDR2 FQNEAQ (reference sequence). V was shortened by 1 base and J by 7 bases, with 17 bases between the two germline ends. The CDR3 has 15 residues. CDR3 sequence reads: CASSLGGGRREEQYF. The CDR3 region has the DNA TGTGCCAGCAGCTTAGGTGGGGGGCGTCGGGAAGAGCAGTACTTC.

The chain joins TRBV4-1 to TRBJ2-5, with no clear D. The germline V and J ends were trimmed by 0 bases and 7 bases, with 9 bases remaining between them. This CDR3 has 13 amino acids. The germline V gene has CDR1 MGHRA and CDR2 YSYEKL. This CDR3 is CASSQDAGTTQYF. Here the CDR3 DNA reads TGCGCCAGCAGCCAAGATGCAGGCACGACCCAGTACTTC.

The J gene is TRBJ2-7, the V gene TRBV10-3, with 9 bases aligning to TRBD1. The CDR3 consists of 14 residues. Germline V gives CDR1 ENHRY, CDR2 SYGVKD. J lost 7 bases, V lost 4 bases, and 8 bases had no gene match. CDR3 protein: CAISGGQGPLEQYF. In DNA form, the CDR3 reads TGTGCCATCAGTGGGGGACAGGGACCCCTGGAGCAGTACTTC.

The chain employs TRBV7-9 and TRBJ1-6; 7 nucleotides match TRBD1. Trimming at V came to 4 bases and at J to 8 bases, leaving 5 bases not matched to a gene. The CDR3 runs to 14 residues. Germline V gene sequence: CDR1 SEHNR, CDR2 FQNEAQ (reference sequence). The DNA for the CDR3 is TGTGCCAGCAGCTCGCGGGACAGCTATTCACCCCTCCACTTT. Protein sequence: CASSSRDSYSPLHF.

The chain carries TRBV6-1 and TRBJ1-2; maybe TRBD1 (5 bases). Germline CDR1 MNHNS, CDR2 SASEGT. The V gene lost 1 base and the J gene lost 8 bases, with 8 bases spanning the gap. This CDR3 spans 12 amino acids. The CDR3 protein is CASSEEGYGYTF. In nucleotides, the CDR3 is TGTGCCAGCAGTGAAGAGGGGTACGGCTACACCTTC.

The chain recombines TRBV7-8 with TRBJ2-1; D might be TRBD2 (5 bases). Deletions cut 5 bases from V and 6 bases from J, with 17 bases between. In germline, CDR1 is SGHVS, CDR2 FQNEAQ. This CDR3 is 15 amino acids long. This chain's CDR3 is CASSERRQAGNEQFF. CDR3 DNA sequence: TGTGCCAGCAGCGAACGTAGGCAGGCGGGCAATGAGCAGTTCTTC. The full variable domain, rest sourced from reference TRBV7-8 and TRBJ2-1, is GAGVSQSPRYKVAKRGQDVALRCDPISGHVSLFWYQQALGQGPEFLTYFQNEAQLDKSGLPSDRFFAERPEGSVSTLKIQRTQQEDSAVYLCASSERRQAGNEQFFGPGTRLTVL.

This chain links TRBV12-2 with TRBJ1-3. TRBV12-2 is noted as a pseudogene. This CDR3 spans 17 amino acids. The CDR3: CASRSQRNGVSGNTIYF. For the CDR3, the DNA is TGTGCAAGTCGCTCGCAGAGGAATGGGGTCTCTGGAAACACCATATATTTT.

The chain recombines TRBV3-1 (or the pseudogene TRBV3-2) with TRBJ2-3, with D unclear. Trimming shortened V by 1 base and J by 1 base, and 3 bases separated the two germline ends. CDR3 length: 13 amino acids. Germline V gene sequence: CDR1 LGHDT, CDR2 YNNKEL (reference sequence). As DNA, the CDR3 is TGTGCCAGCAGCCAAGGGGGCACAGATACGCAGTATTTT. Its protein product is CASSQGGTDTQYF.

V gene TRBV19 combines with J gene TRBJ1-6; perhaps TRBD1 as D (5 bases). The CDR3 is made up of 17 amino acids. Germline CDR1 LNHDA, CDR2 SQIVND (reference sequence). V lost 5 bases to trimming and J lost 9 bases, with 23 bases between them. The CDR3 here is CASSLGRNPFGTSPLHF. The CDR3 DNA sequence: TGTGCCAGTAGTTTGGGGCGTAACCCGTTTGGAACTTCACCCCTCCACTTT.

There are a few counts of this clone. CDR3 residues: CASSLTATLYEQYF. The CDR3 DNA reads TGTGCCAGCAGCTTAACAGCGACCCTTTACGAGCAGTACTTC. This chain uses TRBV7-2 with TRBJ2-7; unclear D gene. The germline V and J ends were trimmed by 2 bases and 4 bases, with 12 bases remaining between them. The CDR3 runs to 14 residues. Germline loops: CDR1 SGHTA, CDR2 FQGNSA.

This rearrangement joins TRBV28 to TRBJ2-7; D possibly corresponds to TRBD1 (5 bases). Trimming stripped 8 bases from V and 0 bases from J, with 14 bases between. This CDR3 is built from 14 residues. The germline CDR1 and CDR2 sequences are MDHEN and SYDVKM. CDR3: CASAGQPTSYEQYF. CDR3 DNA: TGTGCCAGCGCTGGACAACCGACCTCCTACGAGCAGTACTTC.

This chain links TRBV18 with TRBJ2-3; 9 nucleotides line up with TRBD1. The CDR3 consists of 16 residues. The V gene end was trimmed by 5 bases and the J gene end by 3 bases; junction bases not matched to a gene: 9. Germline CDR1 and CDR2: KGHSH and LQKENI. The CDR3 is CASSDFPGQGTDTQYF. In nucleotides, the CDR3 is TGTGCCAGCTCAGACTTTCCGGGACAGGGAACAGATACGCAGTATTTT.

The chain links TRBV19 to TRBJ2-3; tentatively, D is TRBD1 (5 bases). CDR1 and CDR2 from the germline V gene are LNHDA and SQIVND (reference sequence). The CDR3 runs to 15 residues. The ends were cut back, 1 base at V and 2 bases at J, with 10 bases in the middle. CDR3: CASSIGGGHTDTQYF. CDR3 coding DNA: TGTGCCAGTAGTATAGGTGGCGGACACACAGATACGCAGTATTTT.

The genes are TRBV18 and TRBJ2-7, with D possibly matching TRBD2 (5 bases). This CDR3 region has 15 residues. V gave up 3 bases and J gave up 7 bases, with 19 bases separating them. Germline V gene lookup returns CDR1 KGHSH and CDR2 LQKENI. The CDR3 loop is CASSPPSVPTGEQYF. CDR3 sequence (DNA): TGTGCCAGCTCACCCCCCTCAGTTCCCACGGGGGAGCAGTACTTC.

This clone is a singleton in its sample. The CDR3: CASSQGPLNHNEQFF. The CDR3, as DNA: TGTGCCAGCAGCCAAGGCCCCCTGAACCACAATGAGCAGTTCTTC. This sequence joins TRBV3-1 (or the pseudogene TRBV3-2) and TRBJ2-1; D ambiguous. CDR3 length equals 15 residues. Germline lookup yields CDR1 LGHDT and CDR2 YNNKEL (reference sequence). V gave up 1 base and J gave up 5 bases, with 12 bases separating them.

The chain couples TRBV5-6 to TRBJ1-1, with 7 bases fitting TRBD1. The CDR3 extends over 13 amino acids. CDR1 is SGHDT, CDR2 YYEEEE, per germline. The J segment lost 5 bases and the V segment lost 4 bases, leaving 5 bases of the junction unmatched. CDR3 residues: CASSPMTGTEAFF. The CDR3 DNA reads TGTGCCAGCAGCCCAATGACAGGGACTGAAGCTTTCTTT. The full variable domain, completed using reference TRBV5-6 and TRBJ1-1, is DAGVTQSPTHLIKTRGQQVTLRCSPKSGHDTVSWYQQALGQGPQFIFQYYEEEERQRGNFPDRFSGHQFPNYSSELNVNALLLGDSALYLCASSPMTGTEAFFGQGTRLTVV.

The V call is TRBV29-1, the J call TRBJ2-7, with 12 bases aligning to TRBD1. V lost 7 bases to trimming and J lost 5 bases; unmatched junction nucleotides: 6. CDR1 and CDR2 (germline): SQVTM, ANQGSEA. The CDR3 sequence is 13 residues long. CDR3 nucleotides: TGCAGCGCCGAGGGGACAGGGGGCAACGAGCAGTACTTC. Translated, it gives CSAEGTGGNEQYF.

This chain links TRBV7-9 with TRBJ2-5; possible D gene TRBD1, 5 bases. The CDR3 runs to 15 residues. V lost 1 base and J lost 3, with 12 bases in between. The germline V gene encodes CDR1 SEHNR and CDR2 FQNEAQ (reference sequence). For the CDR3, the DNA is TGTGCCAGCAGCTTAGGGGCAGGGATTGAAGAGACCCAGTACTTC. Residues: CASSLGAGIEETQYF.

For this clone: Other nucleotide sequences from this sample produce the same CDR3. The gene calls are TRBV7-9 and TRBJ2-2, with TRBD1 matching 7 bases. The CDR3 is made up of 13 amino acids. The germline gives CDR1 SEHNR, CDR2 FQNEAQ (reference sequence). Losses at the gene ends were 5 bases for V and 6 bases for J; bases not matched to a gene: 3. The CDR3 sequence is CASSLTGAGELFF. The CDR3 nucleotides read TGTGCCAGCAGCCTAACAGGGGCCGGGGAGCTGTTTTTT.